The 18 T cell receptor beta chains below were found in one sample sequenced in a study of CD8 T cells in Susac syndrome (dated by TCRdb to about 2019). Library construction relied on the immunoSEQ multiplex PCR assay. RNA was extracted using the RNeasy kit, and roughly 0.5 to 1 ug of the RNA was reverse transcribed with random hexamers. The public reads were reprocessed in TCRdb via fastp at Q25 and MiXCR, keeping in-frame beta chains. CDR3 protein duplicates are merged, each entry listing the most common genes and DNA. Counted in this sample were some 210,000 distinct CDR3 sequences; 94% of them appeared once. 0.15% to 0.2% of the sample belongs to the ten largest clones. The sample consisted of CD4+ T cells from PBMCs. The receptors were sampled from a human donor with Susac syndrome.

V usage is TRBV29-1 and J usage is TRBJ2-7; TRBD1 agrees at 9 bases. The CDR3 runs 12 residues. V gave up 2 bases and J gave up 10 bases; unmatched junction bases: 6. Per germline, CDR1 SQVTM and CDR2 ANQGSEA. CDR3 in DNA: TGCAGCGTTGAAAAGGGACAGGGTGTCCAGTACTTC. Translated, it gives CSVEKGQGVQYF.

In the case of this clonotype: A read error may account for a junction end that differs from germline. The chain has TRBV20-1 and TRBJ2-3; 7 bases map to TRBD1. The CDR3 totals 15 residues. Germline V gene sequence: CDR1 DFQATT, CDR2 SNEGSKA (reference sequence). The CDR3 loop reads CSALPGTGVSDMQYF. For the CDR3, the DNA is TGCAGTGCTCTCCCTGGAACAGGGGTTTCAGATATGCAGTATTTT.

This clonotype was recorded only once. The chain combines TRBV20-1 with TRBJ2-1; D is perhaps TRBD2 (5 bases). This CDR3 spans 16 amino acids. The ends were cut back, 2 bases at V and 2 bases at J, with 16 bases in the middle. CDR1 is DFQATT and CDR2 is SNEGSKA in the germline V gene (reference sequence). CDR3 sequence (DNA): TGCAGTGCTAGACCCTCGGCTAGCCCTACCTACAATGAGCAGTTCTTC. It encodes CSARPSASPTYNEQFF.

This clonotype was recorded a few times. The chain links TRBV27 to TRBJ1-2; the D is unclear. The CDR3 has 12 residues. The V end lost 5 bases, the J end lost 6 bases, and 10 bases lay between the germline ends. CDR1 is MNHEY and CDR2 is SMNVEV in the germline V gene (reference sequence). DNA of the CDR3: TGTGCCAGCAGTCCGACCGGTAATGGCTACACCTTC. Its protein is CASSPTGNGYTF.

J is TRBJ2-1 and V is TRBV7-2; D is perhaps TRBD1 (7 bases). CDR3 length equals 14 residues. Germline V CDR1 and CDR2: SGHTA, FQGNSA. Deletions cut 5 bases from V and 12 bases from J, with 20 bases between. The CDR3 sequence: CASSPDRTTVRQFF. The CDR3 DNA reads as TGTGCCAGCAGCCCGGACAGGACTACAGTGAGGCAGTTCTTC.

This rearrangement joins TRBV19 to TRBJ2-2; 7 bases match TRBD1. Trimming removed 5 bases from V and 3 bases from J; junction bases left unmatched: 6. Germline loops: CDR1 LNHDA, CDR2 SQIVND (reference sequence). There are 15 residues in the CDR3. The CDR3 region is CASSWVGGDTGELFF. In DNA form, the CDR3 reads TGTGCCAGTAGTTGGGTAGGGGGCGACACCGGGGAGCTGTTTTTT.

V is TRBV18 and J is TRBJ1-1; unclear D gene. The CDR3 length is 14 residues. Germline loops: CDR1 KGHSH, CDR2 LQKENI. The V and J ends lost 5 bases and 5 bases respectively, with 15 bases between them. CDR3 coding DNA: TGTGCCAGCTCATCGGAAGTCCTAAGGACTGAAGCTTTCTTT. This translates into CASSSEVLRTEAFF.

The rearrangement joins TRBV7-3 to TRBJ1-6, with D tentatively TRBD1 (6 bases). Trimming took 5 bases from V and 9 from J, leaving 14 bases between them. CDR3 length: 14 residues. Per germline, CDR1 SGHTA and CDR2 FQGTGA. CDR3 DNA sequence: TGTGCCAGCAGCCAGGGGAACGGGCTTTCACCCCTCCACTTT. Translated, it gives CASSQGNGLSPLHF.

The J gene is TRBJ2-5, the V gene TRBV5-1, with D possibly being TRBD2 (5 bases). V was clipped by 0 bases and J by 5 bases, with 14 bases between them. The CDR3 contains 15 residues. CDR1 is SGHRS, CDR2 YFSETQ, per germline. CDR3 residues: CASSLERLGLETQYF. The CDR3 region has the DNA TGCGCCAGCAGCTTGGAGCGGCTCGGATTGGAGACCCAGTACTTC.

V gene TRBV12-3 or TRBV12-4 combines with J gene TRBJ2-2; the D is unclear. This CDR3 is built from 15 residues. Between the trimmed V and J ends, which lost 5 bases and 4 bases, there was a span of 14 bases. The CDR3 DNA reads as TGTGCCAGCAGTCCACAGATTTTAGCCACCGGGGAGCTGTTTTTT. This gives the protein CASSPQILATGELFF.

The chain carries TRBV11-2 and TRBJ1-5; D is ambiguous. CDR3 length: 13 residues. Germline assignment: CDR1 SGHAT and CDR2 FQNNGV. Trimming left V 4 bases short and J 3 bases short, with 7 bases between. The CDR3 DNA reads TGTGCCAGCAGCTCCGGATACAATCAGCCCCAGCATTTT. It yields the protein CASSSGYNQPQHF.

In its sample, this clonotype was seen once. V and J are TRBV7-6 and TRBJ1-5, with D maybe TRBD1 (6 bases). Germline V gene data show CDR1 as SGHVS and CDR2 as FNYEAQ. The CDR3 sequence is 15 residues long. V lost 1 base, J lost 2 bases, and 9 bases lay in between. CDR3 sequence reads: CASSLVDSGNQPQHF. DNA of the CDR3: TGTGCCAGCAGCTTAGTGGACAGTGGCAATCAGCCCCAGCATTTT. Using reference TRBV7-6 and TRBJ1-5 for the parts outside the CDR3, the full variable domain is GAGVSQSPRYKVTKRGQDVALRCDPISGHVSLYWYRQALGQGPEFLTYFNYEAQQDKSGLPNDRFSAERPEGSISTLTIQRTEQRDSAMYRCASSLVDSGNQPQHFGDGTRLSIL.

V is TRBV6-5 and J is TRBJ1-2; 8 bases align to TRBD1. The CDR3 is made up of 14 amino acids. V lost 7 bases and J lost 6; bases outside the gene matches: 10. CDR1 and CDR2 from the germline V gene are MNHEY and SVGAGI. The CDR3 loop reads CASNLGGTGNGYTF. The CDR3 DNA reads TGTGCCAGCAACCTAGGGGGGACAGGCAATGGCTACACCTTC.

The gene calls are TRBV29-1 and TRBJ1-1; D ambiguous. Germline lookup yields CDR1 SQVTM and CDR2 ANQGSEA. The CDR3 sequence is 12 residues long. V was cut by 4 bases and J by 1 base, with 7 bases left in between. CDR3 nucleotide sequence: TGCAGCGTTGGAGAACCGAACACTGAAGCTTTCTTT. Protein: CSVGEPNTEAFF.

V gene TRBV15 combines with J gene TRBJ2-1; D might be TRBD1 or TRBD2, each matching 6 bases. The germline V gene encodes CDR1 LNHNV and CDR2 YYDKDF (reference sequence). This CDR3 region has 14 residues. V lost 0 bases, J lost 7 bases, and 10 bases lay in between. For the CDR3, the DNA is TGTGCCACCAGCAGAGAAGGAGGGGGGAATGAGCAGTTCTTC. As protein: CATSREGGGNEQFF.

This chain links TRBV3-1 with TRBJ2-5; tentative D call: TRBD2 (6 bases). CDR1 and CDR2 from the germline V gene are LGHDT and YNNKEL (reference sequence). CDR3 size: 15 residues. V gave up 1 base and J gave up 4 bases, with 13 bases separating them. CDR3 DNA: TGTGCCAGCAGCCAAGTAGGAATCGGGGGAGAGACCCAGTACTTC. It translates to CASSQVGIGGETQYF.

V gene TRBV29-1 combines with J gene TRBJ2-2, with D tentatively TRBD1 (6 bases). V lost 4 bases and J lost 4, with 10 bases in between. The germline V gene has CDR1 SQVTM and CDR2 ANQGSEA. The length of the CDR3 is 13 residues. The CDR3: CSVGGHGTGELFF. The CDR3 region has the DNA TGCAGCGTTGGGGGACACGGCACCGGGGAGCTGTTTTTT.

The chain uses TRBV3-1 and TRBJ2-3, with TRBD1 identical over 8 bases. Germline V CDR1 and CDR2: LGHDT, YNNKEL (reference sequence). Trimming removed 4 bases from V and 0 bases from J; junction bases left unmatched: 6. CDR3 length equals 16 residues. CDR3 coding DNA: TGTGCCAGCAGCCTGGACAGGGAAATTAGCACAGATACGCAGTATTTT. It translates to CASSLDREISTDTQYF.